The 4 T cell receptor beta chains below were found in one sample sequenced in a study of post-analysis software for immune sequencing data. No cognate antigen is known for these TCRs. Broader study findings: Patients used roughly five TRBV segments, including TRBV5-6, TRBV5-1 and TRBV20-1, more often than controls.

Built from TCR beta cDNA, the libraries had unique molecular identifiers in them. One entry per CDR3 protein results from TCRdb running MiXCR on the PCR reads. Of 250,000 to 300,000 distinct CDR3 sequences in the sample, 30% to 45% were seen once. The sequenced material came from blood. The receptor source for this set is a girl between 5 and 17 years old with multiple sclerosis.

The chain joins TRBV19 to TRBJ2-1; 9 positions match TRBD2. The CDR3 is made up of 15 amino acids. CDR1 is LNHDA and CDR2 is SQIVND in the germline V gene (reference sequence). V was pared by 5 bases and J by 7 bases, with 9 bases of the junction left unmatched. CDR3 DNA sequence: TGTGCCAGTAGTGTACCGGGACTAGCAGGGAATGAGCAGTTCTTC. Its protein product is CASSVPGLAGNEQFF.

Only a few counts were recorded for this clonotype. For the CDR3, the DNA is TGCAGTGCCCTGGCTAGCGGGGGGGCGACCGGGGAGCTGTTTTTT. This codes for CSALASGGATGELFF. The chain has TRBV20-1 and TRBJ2-2; 12 bases are a match to TRBD2. Germline V gene data show CDR1 as DFQATT and CDR2 as SNEGSKA (reference sequence). With V trimmed by 6 bases and J by 5 bases, 7 bases remained unmatched. The CDR3 has 15 amino acids.

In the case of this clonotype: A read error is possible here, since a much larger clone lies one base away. CDR3 region: CASSLDRGGSADTQYF. For the CDR3, the DNA is TGTGCCAGCAGCTTAGACCGGGGTGGAAGCGCAGATACGCAGTATTTT. The chain links TRBV7-2 to TRBJ2-3, with D maybe TRBD2 (5 bases). Germline V gene data show CDR1 as SGHTA and CDR2 as FQGNSA. The CDR3 spans 16 residues. Trimming removed 1 base from V and 4 bases from J, with 15 bases in between. The full variable domain, completed using reference TRBV7-2 and TRBJ2-3, is GAGVSQSPSNKVTEKGKDVELRCDPISGHTALYWYRQSLGQGLEFLIYFQGNSAPDKSGLPSDRFSAERTGGSVSTLTIQRTQQEDSAVYLCASSLDRGGSADTQYFGPGTRLTVL.

The CDR3 DNA reads TGTGCCAGCAGCTTAGGCCTAGCGTCCTACGAGCAGTACTTC. It is translated as CASSLGLASYEQYF. The chain employs TRBV7-9 and TRBJ2-4; maybe TRBD2 (6 bases). TRBJ2-7 explains the end of the DNA better; the J call may be wrong. There are 14 residues in the CDR3. Germline V gene lookup returns CDR1 SEHNR and CDR2 FQNEAQ (reference sequence).